This T cell receptor (beta chain) appears in the sequencing data of a study of blood T cell dynamics during melanoma immunotherapy. Study-wide background: Metastatic melanoma patients received first-line pembrolizumab or nivolumab plus ipilimumab. Study-wide results and limits: Clones driving repertoire changes may be melanoma-specific or general immune activation.

Some clones are missing from TCRdb's copy, which holds only in-frame ones; the method was immunoSEQ multiplex PCR. This table holds 9,600 or so clones, 65% to 90% found once. Time point here: week 3, after first cycle of checkpoint inhibitor. Patients had no prior systemic cancer treatment, immunosuppressants or other active cancers. On this clone itself: The antigen remains unidentified.

The V gene's germline CDR1 is MNHNY and CDR2 SVGAGI (reference sequence). The CDR3 is 15 residues long. V was shortened by 6 bases and J by 0 bases, with 12 bases between the two germline ends. Sequencing was performed on blood, taken from a patient treated with checkpoint blockade. This clonotype was obtained from a human donor with melanoma. The chain is built from TRBV6-6 and TRBJ1-3; D might be TRBD1 (5 bases). The CDR3 sequence is CASRAIDSSGNTIYF. In DNA form, the CDR3 reads TGTGCCAGCAGGGCGATCGACAGCTCTGGAAACACCATATATTTT.